Below, one TCR beta chain is given with its context. Antigen: not known. Germline V lookup: CDR1 DFQATT, CDR2 SNEGSKA (reference sequence). V was cut by 4 bases and J by 0 bases, with 9 bases left in between. CDR3 length equals 13 residues. The sample comes from a study of blood T cells in healthy people across ages. For the study at large: Template switching captured about one barcoded beta molecule per two T cells. General study results and limits: A roughly linear fall in TCR beta diversity per million T cells was seen with increasing age.

The extraction recovered at least 5.5 micrograms of total RNA per sample. Using a J-beta primer mix together with a sample-barcoded 5' primer, a second PCR was run for roughly 6 to 12 cycles. Using its own MiXCR run on the 5' RACE reads, TCRdb lists one record per CDR3 protein. The sample has roughly 2 million distinct CDR3 sequences, 49% seen once. The sequenced material came from blood. The sequence derives from a woman aged 40 to 49 in good health. The chain has TRBV20-1 and TRBJ1-1; tentatively, D is TRBD1 (5 bases). The CDR3 region has the DNA TGCAGTGCTACTCAGGGCTTGAACACTGAAGCTTTCTTT. It translates to CSATQGLNTEAFF.